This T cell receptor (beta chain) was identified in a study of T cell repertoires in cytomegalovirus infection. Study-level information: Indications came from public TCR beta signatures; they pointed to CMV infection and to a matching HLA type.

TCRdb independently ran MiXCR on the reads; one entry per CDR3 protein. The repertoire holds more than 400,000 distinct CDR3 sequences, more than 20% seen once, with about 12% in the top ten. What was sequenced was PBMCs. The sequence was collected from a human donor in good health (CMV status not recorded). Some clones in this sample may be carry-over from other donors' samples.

Written as DNA, the CDR3 is TGTGCCAGCAGTTCCGGACAGGGACCAGAGACCCAGTACTTC. Protein product: CASSSGQGPETQYF. The chain has TRBV12-3 or TRBV12-4 and TRBJ2-5; 8 nucleotides align to TRBD1. Trimming cost V 4 bases and J 4 bases; bases outside gene matches: 5. The CDR3 sequence is 14 residues long.